The entry below describes one TCR beta chain. This sample is drawn from a study of T-cell reconstitution after alpha-beta-depleted transplantation in children. The CDR3 is 14 amino acids. V lost 4 bases to trimming and J lost 0 bases, with 7 bases between them. Germline-derived CDR1 and CDR2 are SGHAT and FQNNGV. TCRbeta library preparation incorporated unique molecular identifiers. TCRdb ran MiXCR on the PCR reads and lists one entry per CDR3 protein. Of around 410,000 distinct CDR3 sequences in the sample, 11% were seen once. The chain employs TRBV11-2 and TRBJ2-1; no clear D. This specimen was PBMCs from the stem cell graft donor, taken from the stem cell graft. This clonotype was sampled from a human donor who donated a stem cell graft to a child with acute myeloid leukemia. Here the CDR3 DNA reads TGTGCCAGCAGCTCAATAAGCTCCTACAATGAGCAGTTCTTC. Its protein is CASSSISSYNEQFF.